The present TCR beta chain was sequenced within a study of spatial heterogeneity in lung cancer. CDR3 length: 15 amino acids. Germline CDR1 MDHEN, CDR2 SYDVKM. V lost 4 bases, J lost 3 bases, and 5 bases stayed unmatched. This clonotype came up many times. Its antigen is currently unknown. Study observations and caveats: Intratumoral expanded alpha and beta TCR counts were found to track tumor mutation counts.

TCRdb reanalysed the 5' RACE reads using MiXCR and keeps one entry per CDR3 protein. The profile covers several thousand distinct CDR3 sequences, with about 14% appearing a single time and around 9% taken by the ten largest. Time point meaning: sample taken at primary tumor resection. This chain links TRBV28 with TRBJ2-7; 11 bases agree with TRBD1. The input for sequencing was lung tumor tissue, taken at surgery. The sequence was obtained from a female donor with early-stage non-small cell lung cancer. CDR3 DNA: TGTGCCAGCAGTTCCTTCGGGACAGGGGGCTACGAGCAGTACTTC. Amino acid sequence: CASSSFGTGGYEQYF.